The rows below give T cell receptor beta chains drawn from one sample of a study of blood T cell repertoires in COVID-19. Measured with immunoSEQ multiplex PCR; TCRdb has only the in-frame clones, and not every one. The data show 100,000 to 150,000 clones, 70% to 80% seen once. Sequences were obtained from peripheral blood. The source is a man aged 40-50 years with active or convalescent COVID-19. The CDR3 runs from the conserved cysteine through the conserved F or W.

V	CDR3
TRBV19	CASSPSRAGNTIYF
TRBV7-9	CASSLARRVSGANVLTF
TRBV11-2	CASSSTGGGNTEAFF
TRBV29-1	CSVRPGSNYGYTF
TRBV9	CASSVGQGREKLFF
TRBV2	CAGGADPGTEAFF
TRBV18	CASSPPARGPLSTDTQYF
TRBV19	CASGDRVTDTQYF
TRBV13	CAGGTGYSNQPQHF
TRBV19	CASAGQANTGELFF
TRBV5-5	CASSWRLDVYEQYF
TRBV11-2	CASSLGQGAGNTIYF
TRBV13	CASSFFGGRTSWFF
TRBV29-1	CSVEDRSSGRAKSEQYF
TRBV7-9	CASSPGQVGEKLFF
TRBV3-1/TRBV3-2	CASSPGQGYTEAFF
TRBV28	CASTLAGTGSYEQYF
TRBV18	CASSPGQGSYNEQFF
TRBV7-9	CASSLTGGDTQYF
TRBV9	CASSVGGVYNEQFF
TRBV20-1	CSALAVNEQFF
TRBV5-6	CASSSGGGNYGYTF
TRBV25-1	CASRLGQGGEQYF
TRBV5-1	CASRLQGHEKLFF
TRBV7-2	CASSGQGSFSYNEQFF
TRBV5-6	CASSIRTGTSFQETQYF
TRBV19	CASKGPGENTGELFF
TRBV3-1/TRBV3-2	CASSDTLQGTDTF
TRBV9	CASSDPGPTGSPKAGGETQYF
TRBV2	CASLQGLESQPQHF
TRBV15	CATSRRQGLNGYTF
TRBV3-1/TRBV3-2	CASSLGTRTEQYF
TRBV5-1	CASSLTGSSYNEQFF
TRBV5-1	CASSEGLRGYTF
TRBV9	CASREGTGRNEKLFF
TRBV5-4	CASSLGQGAGTGELFF
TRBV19	CASSLGQGAHEQYF
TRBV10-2	CASRQANTEAFF
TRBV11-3	CASSFGLAGSQETQYF
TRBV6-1	CASSELAGSYNEQFF
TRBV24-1	CATSPFRTSGSHEQFF
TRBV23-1	CASSQSRGYTF
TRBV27	CASSLGQSSGSYTF
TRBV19	CASSRGPSGSTEAFF
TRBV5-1	CASSLPTEPLINGYTF
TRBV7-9	CASSLDLAPSHEQYF